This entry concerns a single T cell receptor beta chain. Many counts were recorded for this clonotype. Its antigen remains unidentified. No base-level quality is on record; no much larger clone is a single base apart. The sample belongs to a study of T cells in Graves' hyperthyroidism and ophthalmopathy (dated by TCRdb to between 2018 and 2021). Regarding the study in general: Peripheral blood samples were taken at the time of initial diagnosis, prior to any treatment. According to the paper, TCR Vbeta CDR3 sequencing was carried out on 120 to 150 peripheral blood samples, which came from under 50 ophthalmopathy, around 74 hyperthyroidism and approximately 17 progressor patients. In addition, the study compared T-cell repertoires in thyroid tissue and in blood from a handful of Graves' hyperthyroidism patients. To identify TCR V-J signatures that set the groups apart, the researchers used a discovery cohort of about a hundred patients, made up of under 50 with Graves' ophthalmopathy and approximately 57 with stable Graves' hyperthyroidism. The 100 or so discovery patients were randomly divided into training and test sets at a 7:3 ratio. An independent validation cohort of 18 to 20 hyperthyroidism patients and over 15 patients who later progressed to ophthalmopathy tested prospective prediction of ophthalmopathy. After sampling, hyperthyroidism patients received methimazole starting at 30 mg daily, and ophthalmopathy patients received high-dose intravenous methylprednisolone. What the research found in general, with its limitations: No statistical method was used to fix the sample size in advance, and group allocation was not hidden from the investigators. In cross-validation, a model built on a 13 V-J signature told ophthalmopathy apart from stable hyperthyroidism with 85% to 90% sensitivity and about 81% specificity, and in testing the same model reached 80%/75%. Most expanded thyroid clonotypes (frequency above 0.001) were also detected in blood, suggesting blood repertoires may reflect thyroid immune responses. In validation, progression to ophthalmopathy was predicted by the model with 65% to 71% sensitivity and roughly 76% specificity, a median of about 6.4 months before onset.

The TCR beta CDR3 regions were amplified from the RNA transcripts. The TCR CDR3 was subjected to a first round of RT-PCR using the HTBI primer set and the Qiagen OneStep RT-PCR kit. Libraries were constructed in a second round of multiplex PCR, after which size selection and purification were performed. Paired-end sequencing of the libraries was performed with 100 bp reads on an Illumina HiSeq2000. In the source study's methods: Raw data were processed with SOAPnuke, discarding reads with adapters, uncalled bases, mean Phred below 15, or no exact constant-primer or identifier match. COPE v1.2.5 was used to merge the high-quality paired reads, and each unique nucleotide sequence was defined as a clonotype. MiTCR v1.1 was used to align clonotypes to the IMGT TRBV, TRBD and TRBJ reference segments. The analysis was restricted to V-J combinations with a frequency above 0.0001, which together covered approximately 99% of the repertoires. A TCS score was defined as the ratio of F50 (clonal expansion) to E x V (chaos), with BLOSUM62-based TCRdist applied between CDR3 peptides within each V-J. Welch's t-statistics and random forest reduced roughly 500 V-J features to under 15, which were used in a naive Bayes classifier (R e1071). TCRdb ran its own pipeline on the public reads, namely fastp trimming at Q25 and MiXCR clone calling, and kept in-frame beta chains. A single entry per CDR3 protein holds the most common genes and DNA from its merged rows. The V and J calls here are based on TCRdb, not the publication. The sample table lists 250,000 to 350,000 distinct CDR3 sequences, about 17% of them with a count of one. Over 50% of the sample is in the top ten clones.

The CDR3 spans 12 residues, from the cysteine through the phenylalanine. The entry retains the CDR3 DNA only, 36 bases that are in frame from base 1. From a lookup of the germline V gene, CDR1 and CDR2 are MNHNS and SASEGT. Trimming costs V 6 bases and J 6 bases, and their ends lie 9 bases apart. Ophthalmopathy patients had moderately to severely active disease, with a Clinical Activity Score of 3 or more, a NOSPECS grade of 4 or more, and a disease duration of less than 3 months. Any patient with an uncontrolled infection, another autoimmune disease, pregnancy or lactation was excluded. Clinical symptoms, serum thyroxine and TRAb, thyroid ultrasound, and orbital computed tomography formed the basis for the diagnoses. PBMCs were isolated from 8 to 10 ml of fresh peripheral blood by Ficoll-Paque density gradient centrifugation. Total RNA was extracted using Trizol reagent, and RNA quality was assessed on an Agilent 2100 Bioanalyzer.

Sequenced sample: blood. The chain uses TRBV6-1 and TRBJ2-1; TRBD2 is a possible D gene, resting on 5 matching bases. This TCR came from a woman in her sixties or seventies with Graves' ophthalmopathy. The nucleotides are TGTGCCAGCAGCCGGGAAAGCAATGAGCAGTTCTTC. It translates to CASSRESNEQFF.